Described below is a single T cell receptor beta chain sequence and its context. Its target is unknown. Repertoires were generated with immunoSEQ multiplex PCR, while TCRdb's copy carries only in-frame clones and drops some. This sample has 100,000 to 150,000 clones, with about 88% found just once. The data belong to a study of T cell responses to AZD1222 COVID-19 vaccine. Findings of the study overall: In all cases, repertoires were sampled only after the peak T cell response. An increase in Spike-specific TCR breadth and depth was observed after two AZD1222 doses. Regions 160-218 and 743-854 held dominance among vaccine-associated CD4 TCRs, which spanned spike. Donor demographics were predominantly white British with a female majority; clonal diversity may be underestimated.

This TCR was sampled from an adult in good health. The sequencing used peripheral blood, collected on day 0 of AZD1222 vaccination.

CDR3 region: CASSGPTNTGELFF. The CDR3, as DNA: TGCGCCAGCAGCGGACCGACCAACACCGGGGAGCTGTTTTTT. This chain links TRBV5-1 with TRBJ2-2, with D hard to call. The CDR3 has 14 residues. CDR1 is SGHRS, CDR2 YFSETQ, per germline. Trimming cost V 4 bases and J 2 bases, with 9 bases left between them.